These 26 T cell receptor beta chains came from one sample sequenced in a study of cytomegalovirus exposure and HLA in healthy donors. The PCR contained 60 Vbeta and 13 Jbeta primers. The data were produced by immunoSEQ multiplex PCR, yet TCRdb's version contains in-frame clones alone and is incomplete. Here the sample spans around 62,000 clones, approximately 80% being singletons. The specimen was PBMCs. These TCRs come from a woman aged 25 to 45 in good health and CMV-seronegative.

V and J are TRBV5-1 and TRBJ2-7; TRBD1 agrees at 7 bases. Germline assignment: CDR1 SGHRS and CDR2 YFSETQ. Trimming removed 0 bases from V and 0 bases from J; junction bases left unmatched: 0. The CDR3 extends over 14 amino acids. The CDR3 reads CASSLDRGSYEQYF. The CDR3, as DNA: TGCGCCAGCAGCTTGGACAGGGGCTCCTACGAGCAGTACTTC.

This chain joins TRBV7-2 and TRBJ1-2; a possible D gene is TRBD1 (6 bases). Looked up from germline, CDR1 is SGHTA and CDR2 is FQGNSA. This CDR3 has 16 amino acids. Trimming cost V 0 bases and J 4 bases, with 15 bases left between them. CDR3 protein: CASSLAGAQGGYGYTF. CDR3 nucleotides: TGTGCCAGCAGCTTAGCTGGGGCCCAAGGGGGCTATGGCTACACCTTC.

This chain joins TRBV28 and TRBJ2-7; perhaps TRBD1 as D (5 bases). V was pared by 4 bases and J by 7 bases, with 8 bases between. The CDR3 contains 11 residues. The germline V gene encodes CDR1 MDHEN and CDR2 SYDVKM. CDR3 in DNA: TGTGCCAGCAGTTCACAGGCGGAGCAGTACTTC. It codes for CASSSQAEQYF. The variable domain in full, completed from reference TRBV28 and TRBJ2-7, reads DVKVTQSSRYLVKRTGEKVFLECVQDMDHENMFWYRQDPGLGLRLIYFSYDVKMKEKGDIPEGYSVSREKKERFSLILESASTNQTSMYLCASSSQAEQYFGPGTRLTVT.

The rearrangement uses TRBV10-3 and TRBJ2-7, with 16 bases aligning to TRBD2. Losses at the gene ends were 7 bases for V and 2 bases for J; bases not matched to a gene: 11. CDR1 and CDR2 (germline): ENHRY, SYGVKD. The CDR3 has 18 amino acids. In DNA form, the CDR3 reads TGTGCCATCACCCCGGGACTAGCGGGGGGGGATGGAACCTACGAGCAGTACTTC. Translation: CAITPGLAGGDGTYEQYF.

V gene TRBV6-5 combines with J gene TRBJ2-1, with 7 nucleotides matching TRBD2. The CDR3 loop spans 15 amino acids. Germline values: CDR1 MNHEY, CDR2 SVGAGI. V dropped 0 bases and J dropped 9; count of bases not matched to a gene: 8. The CDR3 reads CASSYSRLAVSEQFF. The CDR3 DNA is TGTGCCAGCAGTTACTCTCGGCTAGCGGTTAGTGAGCAGTTCTTC.

The chain combines TRBV14 with TRBJ2-7, with D perhaps TRBD1 (6 bases). From germline, CDR1 is SGHDN and CDR2 FVKESK. V was shortened by 2 bases and J by 3 bases, with 11 bases between the two germline ends. This CDR3 is built from 14 residues. The CDR3 DNA is TGTGCCAGCAGCCAAACAGGGTGGTACTACGAGCAGTACTTC. This sequence encodes CASSQTGWYYEQYF.

The chain employs TRBV11-3 and TRBJ2-7; D gene ambiguous. From germline, CDR1 is SGHNT and CDR2 YENEEA. The CDR3 consists of 11 residues. With 4 bases removed from V and 4 bases from J, the gap between germline ends came to 5 bases. The chain's CDR3 is CASSSEYEQYF. The CDR3 bases are TGTGCCAGCAGCTCCGAGTACGAGCAGTACTTC. Full variable domain (missing parts from reference TRBV11-3 and TRBJ2-7): EAGVVQSPRYKIIEKKQPVAFWCNPISGHNTLYWYLQNLGQGPELLIRYENEEAVDDSQLPKDRFSAERLKGVDSTLKIQPAELGDSAVYLCASSSEYEQYFGPGTRLTVT.

V and J are TRBV6-5 and TRBJ1-2; D ambiguous. The germline V and J ends were trimmed by 5 bases and 2 bases, with 9 bases remaining between them. Germline V CDR1 and CDR2: MNHEY, SVGAGI. The CDR3 has 13 residues. CDR3: CASSPQRNYGYTF. The DNA of the CDR3 is TGTGCCAGCAGTCCGCAGCGAAACTATGGCTACACCTTC.

This sequence joins TRBV30 and TRBJ1-1, with unresolved D. This CDR3 comprises 13 residues. Per germline, CDR1 GTSNPN and CDR2 SVGIG (reference sequence). The ends were cut back, 1 base at V and 3 bases at J, with 9 bases in the middle. CDR3 residues: CAWSEAGDTEAFF. The CDR3 bases are TGTGCCTGGAGTGAGGCGGGAGACACTGAAGCTTTCTTT.

DNA for the CDR3: TGTGCCAGCAGCCGGGGGGTAACAGGTCTTCGCTCTGGAAACACCATATATTTT. As protein: CASSRGVTGLRSGNTIYF. The chain couples TRBV14 to TRBJ1-3; D might be TRBD1 (5 bases). This CDR3 has 18 amino acids. CDR1 is SGHDN, CDR2 FVKESK, per germline. The V and J ends lost 4 bases and 0 bases respectively, with 19 bases between them.

The rearrangement joins TRBV4-1 to TRBJ2-7; 7 bases match TRBD1. V dropped 5 bases and J dropped 3; count of bases not matched to a gene: 22. The germline V gene has CDR1 MGHRA and CDR2 YSYEKL. This CDR3 is 19 amino acids long. The CDR3 DNA reads TGCGCCAGCAGCTCCCCCGGCTTGCGTACCGGGACAGATTACTACGAGCAGTACTTC. Its translation is CASSSPGLRTGTDYYEQYF.

V and J are TRBV5-1 and TRBJ1-3; 8 nucleotides align to TRBD1. V shed 1 base, J shed 0 bases, and the junction held 3 bases outside the gene matches. Germline CDR1 is SGHRS and CDR2 is YFSETQ. CDR3 length equals 16 residues. CDR3 loop: CASSLSTGGSGNTIYF. CDR3 bases: TGCGCCAGCAGCTTGTCAACAGGGGGCTCTGGAAACACCATATATTTT.

The chain joins TRBV9 to TRBJ1-1; 9 bases map to TRBD1. The CDR3 has 14 residues. Trimming at V came to 4 bases and at J to 1 base, leaving 2 bases not matched to a gene. Germline lookup yields CDR1 SGDLS and CDR2 YYNGEE. CDR3 bases: TGTGCCAGCAGCTTGACAGGGGGGAACACTGAAGCTTTCTTT. Translated, it gives CASSLTGGNTEAFF.

CDR3 nucleotide sequence: TGTGCCAGCAGTCCGGACAGGATTCCTAATTCACCCCTCCACTTT. Protein product: CASSPDRIPNSPLHF. The chain recombines TRBV27 with TRBJ1-6; 7 bases line up with TRBD1. The length of the CDR3 is 15 residues. Looked up from germline, CDR1 is MNHEY and CDR2 is SMNVEV (reference sequence). Trimming took 5 bases from V and 6 from J; bases not matched to a gene: 7.

This clone occurred a few times. The rearrangement joins TRBV5-1 to TRBJ2-3; D is perhaps TRBD1 (6 bases). CDR3 length: 14 amino acids. V shed 4 bases and J shed 2 bases, with 11 bases lying between them. The germline CDR1 and CDR2 sequences are SGHRS and YFSETQ. The CDR3 DNA follows: TGCGCCAGCAGCGACAGGCGGGCCACAGATACGCAGTATTTT. Protein: CASSDRRATDTQYF.

This clone occurred once. V gene TRBV2 combines with J gene TRBJ2-5, with a weak D call TRBD1 (6 bases). CDR3 length equals 13 residues. Germline V gene lookup returns CDR1 SNHLY and CDR2 FYNNEI. V gave up 3 bases and J gave up 5 bases, with 10 bases separating them. CDR3 in DNA: TGTGCCAGCAGTGAGGGGGCTTGGGAGACCCAGTACTTC. It codes for CASSEGAWETQYF. The whole variable domain, remainder taken from reference TRBV2 and TRBJ2-5, is EPEVTQTPSHQVTQMGQEVILRCVPISNHLYFYWYRQILGQKVEFLVSFYNNEISEKSEIFDDQFSVERPDGSNFTLKIRSTKLEDSAMYFCASSEGAWETQYFGPGTRLLVL.

This sequence joins TRBV28 and TRBJ1-2; maybe TRBD1 (5 bases). V lost 8 bases, J lost 5 bases, and 21 bases lay in between. Germline assignment: CDR1 MDHEN and CDR2 SYDVKM. The CDR3 totals 15 residues. The CDR3 DNA is TGTGCCAGCTTCGGTGGCGGCCAGGGTGGGTATGGCTACACCTTC. Its protein is CASFGGGQGGYGYTF.

The chain carries TRBV6-6 and TRBJ2-7; no definite D call. CDR3 length equals 14 residues. Germline assignment: CDR1 MNHNY and CDR2 SVGAGI (reference sequence). V lost 0 bases and J 2 bases, leaving 8 bases between the germline ends. CDR3 protein: CASSYSMAAYEQYF. For the CDR3, the DNA is TGTGCCAGCAGTTACTCGATGGCAGCCTACGAGCAGTACTTC.

The chain employs TRBV27 and TRBJ1-6; TRBD1 might be the D (5 bases). CDR3 length: 13 amino acids. V was pared by 5 bases and J by 4 bases, with 6 bases between. Germline V CDR1 and CDR2: MNHEY, SMNVEV (reference sequence). CDR3 loop: CASSQGYNSPLHF. The CDR3 DNA sequence: TGTGCCAGCAGTCAGGGTTATAATTCACCCCTCCACTTT.

A remark on this clone: An end of the junction does not agree with germline; a read error may underlie this. The chain links TRBV7-9 to TRBJ1-1, with 10 bases that match TRBD1. CDR1 and CDR2 from the germline V gene are SEHNR and FQNEAQ (reference sequence). The CDR3 is 16 residues long. CDR3 DNA: TGTTCCAGCAGACACCGGGACAGGGGCATGAACACTGAAGCTTTCTTT. It specifies CSSRHRDRGMNTEAFF.

V gene TRBV6-1 combines with J gene TRBJ1-2; no definite D call. The CDR3 runs to 16 residues. Trimming removed 4 bases from V and 5 bases from J, with 20 bases in between. Germline-derived CDR1 and CDR2 are MNHNS and SASEGT. The CDR3 reads CASSGQARYFPYGYTF. Here the CDR3 DNA reads TGTGCCAGCAGTGGACAAGCACGGTATTTCCCGTATGGCTACACCTTC.

A note on this clone: The sample has other DNA sequences that encode this CDR3 too. This chain joins TRBV10-1 and TRBJ2-3, with D maybe TRBD2 (5 bases). V was pared by 5 bases and J by 3 bases, with 15 bases between. This CDR3 contains 15 residues. Germline V gene sequence: CDR1 WNHNN, CDR2 SYGVQD (reference sequence). The DNA of the CDR3 is TGCGCCAGCAGTTTTCTCGAGGGAACGACAGATACGCAGTATTTT. Translating it yields CASSFLEGTTDTQYF.

The rearrangement uses TRBV5-6 and TRBJ1-3; no firm D call. V lost 1 base and J 0 bases, leaving 8 bases between the germline ends. CDR1 is SGHDT and CDR2 is YYEEEE in the germline V gene. The CDR3 is 15 amino acids. As DNA, the CDR3 is TGTGCCAGCAGCTTGTTGGGCCACTCTGGAAACACCATATATTTT. Translated: CASSLLGHSGNTIYF.

The table lists this clone with a few counts. J is TRBJ1-2 and V is TRBV7-8; 9 bases are a match to TRBD1. CDR1 and CDR2 (germline): SGHVS, FQNEAQ. Germline trimming cut 4 bases from V and 5 bases from J; bases unmatched to any gene: 11. The length of the CDR3 is 16 residues. CDR3 DNA: TGTGCCAGCAGCTCAACCGCCGGGACAGGGTTGTATGGCTACACCTTC. Protein sequence: CASSSTAGTGLYGYTF.

V is TRBV29-1 and J is TRBJ2-2; tentatively, D is TRBD1 (6 bases). The V and J ends lost 6 bases and 6 bases respectively, with 11 bases between them. Germline V gene sequence: CDR1 SQVTM, CDR2 ANQGSEA. CDR3 length: 12 amino acids. The CDR3 reads CSVYREAGELFF. DNA for the CDR3: TGCAGCGTCTACAGGGAAGCCGGGGAGCTGTTTTTT.

V is TRBV2 and J is TRBJ2-2, with unresolved D. The CDR3 totals 15 residues. Germline-derived CDR1 and CDR2 are SNHLY and FYNNEI. With 4 bases removed from V and 0 bases from J, the gap between germline ends came to 9 bases. In nucleotides, the CDR3 is TGTGCCAGCAGTGTTAACACAGCGAACACCGGGGAGCTGTTTTTT. This codes for CASSVNTANTGELFF.